One and the same sample provided the 26 T cell receptor beta chains below, sequenced in a study of cytomegalovirus exposure and HLA in healthy donors. A multiplex PCR was run with 60 Vbeta primers and 13 Jbeta primers. Clones were sequenced by immunoSEQ multiplex PCR, and TCRdb holds only the in-frame ones, with some missing. In the table there are about 170,000 clones, more than 60% of which are singletons. Material: PBMCs. Every receptor here comes from a human donor in good health.

This chain connects TRBV7-9 to TRBJ2-3, with D unresolved. The V end lost 5 bases, the J end lost 8 bases, and 8 bases lay between the germline ends. Germline V gives CDR1 SEHNR, CDR2 FQNEAQ (reference sequence). The CDR3 covers 11 residues. CDR3 protein: CASSPQATQYF. For the CDR3, the DNA is TGTGCCAGCAGCCCTCAAGCTACGCAGTATTTT.

This clone appeared a few times. The rearrangement links TRBV9 to TRBJ2-1, with 14 bases aligning to TRBD2. The CDR3 sequence is 16 residues long. Losses at the gene ends were 4 bases for V and 3 bases for J; bases not matched to a gene: 3. Germline V gene sequence: CDR1 SGDLS, CDR2 YYNGEE. This CDR3 reads CASSPTSGGDYNEQFF. CDR3 nucleotides: TGTGCCAGCAGCCCGACTAGCGGGGGGGACTACAATGAGCAGTTCTTC.

A few counts support this clone. The V call is TRBV5-8, the J call TRBJ1-5, with 9 positions matching TRBD1. The germline V gene has CDR1 SGHTS and CDR2 YDEGEE. CDR3 length: 16 amino acids. Trimming cost V 2 bases and J 3 bases; bases outside gene matches: 6. This CDR3 is CASSFAGQGVNQPQHF. For the CDR3, the DNA is TGTGCCAGCAGCTTTGCGGGACAGGGTGTCAATCAGCCCCAGCATTTT.

Only one count was recorded for this clone. The chain is built from TRBV11-3 and TRBJ2-1, with TRBD2 matching 9 bases. CDR1 and CDR2 from the germline V gene are SGHNT and YENEEA. Germline trimming cut 0 bases from V and 12 bases from J; bases unmatched to any gene: 6. The CDR3 has 14 amino acids. DNA of the CDR3: TGTGCCAGCAGCTTAGATGGTAGCGGGGGTGCGCAGTTCTTC. Translated, it gives CASSLDGSGGAQFF.

The chain combines TRBV19 with TRBJ1-3; 9 positions agree with TRBD1. The junction had 2 bases not matched to a gene; V was cut back by 6 bases and J by 2 bases. The CDR3 contains 14 residues. The germline gives CDR1 LNHDA, CDR2 SQIVND (reference sequence). The DNA of the CDR3 is TGTGCCAGTAGCGGGGACAGGGCTGGAAACACCATATATTTT. Amino acid sequence: CASSGDRAGNTIYF.

The rearrangement joins TRBV20-1 to TRBJ1-2, with 9 bases lining up with TRBD1. V was pared by 6 bases and J by 10 bases, with 6 bases of the junction left unmatched. The CDR3 totals 11 residues. Germline V gene sequence: CDR1 DFQATT, CDR2 SNEGSKA (reference sequence). Here the CDR3 reads CSARDRDYYTF. CDR3 nucleotides: TGCAGTGCCAGGGACAGGGACTACTACACCTTC.

The rearrangement links TRBV4-1 to TRBJ1-5, with TRBD1 matching over 11 bases. The CDR3 has 17 residues. Germline assignment: CDR1 MGHRA and CDR2 YSYEKL. J gave up 1 base and V 3 bases, and 5 bases lay outside the gene matches. The CDR3 DNA is TGCGCCAGCAGCCAGGGACAGGGGGGTCTAAGCAATCAGCCCCAGCATTTT. Translated: CASSQGQGGLSNQPQHF.

This clone has more than one count but fewer than ten. V gene TRBV5-1 combines with J gene TRBJ1-6; no firm D call. Between the trimmed V and J ends, which lost 5 bases and 4 bases, there was a span of 10 bases. Germline CDR1 and CDR2: SGHRS and YFSETQ. The CDR3 has 14 amino acids. CDR3 in amino acids: CASREEAYNSPLHF. Here the CDR3 DNA reads TGCGCCAGCAGGGAGGAAGCATATAATTCACCCCTCCACTTT.

The chain uses TRBV6-1 and TRBJ2-2, with D perhaps TRBD1 (6 bases). The CDR3 sequence is 13 residues long. The germline V gene has CDR1 MNHNS and CDR2 SASEGT. V gave up 3 bases and J gave up 7 bases, with 9 bases separating them. The CDR3 region has the DNA TGTGCCAGCAGTGAGACAGGTGGCGGGGAGCTGTTTTTT. Residues: CASSETGGGELFF.

The rearrangement uses TRBV2 and TRBJ2-7; the match to TRBD1 covers 8 bases. The V gene's germline CDR1 is SNHLY and CDR2 FYNNEI. The CDR3 is made up of 13 amino acids. V was pared by 4 bases and J by 6 bases, with 5 bases of the junction left unmatched. The CDR3 coding sequence is TGTGCCAGCAGTGGGACAGGGCTTGGCGAGCAGTACTTC. Protein sequence: CASSGTGLGEQYF.

The CDR3 DNA sequence: TGTGCCAGCAGCAGGACACCGAACAATCAGCCCCAGCATTTT. It yields the protein CASSRTPNNQPQHF. This chain uses TRBV5-4 with TRBJ1-5, with TRBD1 as a possible D gene (5 bases). The CDR3 runs 14 residues. CDR1 is SGHNT and CDR2 is YYREEE in the germline V gene (reference sequence). V was shortened by 4 bases and J by 3 bases, with 11 bases between the two germline ends. Looking up the rest from reference TRBV5-4 and TRBJ1-5 gives the full variable domain: ETGVTQSPTHLIKTRGQQVTLRCSSQSGHNTVSWYQQALGQGPQFIFQYYREEENGRGNFPPRFSGLQFPNYSSELNVNALELDDSALYLCASSRTPNNQPQHFGDGTRLSIL.

The chain links TRBV11-2 to TRBJ1-1; D remains unclear. This CDR3 comprises 12 residues. The germline gives CDR1 SGHAT, CDR2 FQNNGV. The V end lost 1 base, the J end lost 10 bases, and 10 bases lay between the germline ends. CDR3 protein: CASSLAGVAAFF. CDR3 sequence (DNA): TGTGCCAGCAGCTTAGCCGGGGTTGCAGCTTTCTTT.

The genes are TRBV5-1 and TRBJ2-1, with 9 positions matching TRBD2. The CDR3 runs to 16 residues. Germline V CDR1 and CDR2: SGHRS, YFSETQ. V was clipped by 0 bases and J by 3 bases; unmatched bases: 4. The CDR3 DNA follows: TGCGCCAGCAGCTTGGAGGGCGGGGGGGTCTACAATGAGCAGTTCTTC. This encodes CASSLEGGGVYNEQFF.

The chain joins TRBV7-3 to TRBJ2-5; 8 nucleotides align to TRBD2. From germline, CDR1 is SGHTA and CDR2 FQGTGA. Trimming took 2 bases from V and 2 from J; bases not matched to a gene: 7. This CDR3 comprises 16 residues. The CDR3 loop reads CASSLGGGGKQETQYF. In nucleotides, the CDR3 is TGTGCCAGCAGCTTAGGGGGCGGGGGGAAACAAGAGACCCAGTACTTC.

This clone was recorded only once. The J gene is TRBJ2-5, the V gene TRBV12-5; 9 bases are a match to TRBD2. Per the germline V gene, CDR1 is LGHNT and CDR2 is FRNRAP. The ends lost 1 base at V and 4 bases at J; junction bases unmatched: 7. This CDR3 comprises 16 residues. CDR3 nucleotides: TGTGCTAGTGGTTTGGGGGTAGCGGGGGAGGGAGAGACCCAGTACTTC. Translation: CASGLGVAGEGETQYF.

As regards this clone: At one end, the junction sequence differs from germline, possibly due to a read error. The J gene is TRBJ2-3, the V gene TRBV7-7; possible D gene TRBD2, 5 bases. The CDR3 has 17 amino acids. The germline CDR1 and CDR2 sequences are SSHAT and FNYEAQ (reference sequence). The CDR3 sequence: CASSLALGRVSTDTQYF. The CDR3 DNA reads TGTGCTAGCAGCTTAGCACTTGGGCGGGTTAGCACAGATACGCAGTATTTT.

This clone was picked up one time. The rearrangement links TRBV9 to TRBJ2-7; TRBD2 matches at 7 bases. The CDR3 is made up of 14 amino acids. The V gene end was trimmed by 5 bases and the J gene end by 2 bases; junction bases not matched to a gene: 7. Germline V gene sequence: CDR1 SGDLS, CDR2 YYNGEE. The DNA of the CDR3 is TGTGCCAGCAGTGAGACTAGCTTCACCTACGAGCAGTACTTC. Translated: CASSETSFTYEQYF.

This CDR3 reads CASSSGQGRSEQYF. DNA of the CDR3: TGTGCCAGCAGTTCCGGACAGGGAAGGAGCGAGCAGTACTTC. The chain has TRBV27 and TRBJ2-7; 8 nucleotides agree with TRBD1. V was clipped by 4 bases and J by 6 bases; unmatched bases: 8. CDR3 length: 14 residues. CDR1 MNHEY and CDR2 SMNVEV come from the germline V gene (reference sequence).

This clone has just one count. The chain employs TRBV5-8 and TRBJ2-7; 8 nucleotides agree with TRBD1. This CDR3 spans 12 amino acids. The germline V gene encodes CDR1 SGHTS and CDR2 YDEGEE. The junction had 6 bases not matched to a gene; V was cut back by 4 bases and J by 9 bases. The CDR3 spells CASSTGQVGQYF. The CDR3 region has the DNA TGTGCCAGCAGCACGGGACAGGTTGGGCAGTACTTC.

This chain links TRBV5-1 with TRBJ2-3; 8 bases are a match to TRBD2. This CDR3 contains 16 residues. Germline lookup yields CDR1 SGHRS and CDR2 YFSETQ. V lost 0 bases and J lost 2; bases outside the gene matches: 5. The CDR3 nucleotides are TGCGCCAGCAGCTTGGGCTCGGGGGGGGACACAGATACGCAGTATTTT. This codes for CASSLGSGGDTDTQYF.

This chain joins TRBV12-5 and TRBJ1-5; no clear D gene. Germline V CDR1 and CDR2: LGHNT, FRNRAP. V was clipped by 6 bases and J by 4 bases, with 4 bases between them. This CDR3 has 11 amino acids. CDR3 nucleotide sequence: TGTGCTAGTGGGAGGAATCAGCCCCAGCATTTT. Its protein is CASGRNQPQHF.

The J gene is TRBJ2-1, the V gene TRBV5-3, with 8 bases lining up with TRBD2. TRBV5-3 is reported as an ORF; its role is uncertain. CDR3 length: 15 residues. V trimming: 1 base; J trimming: 8 bases; junction bases outside the gene matches: 8. The CDR3 region is CARSLWRGEMYEQFF. DNA of the CDR3: TGTGCCAGAAGCTTGTGGCGGGGGGAGATGTATGAGCAGTTCTTC.

The rearrangement joins TRBV19 to TRBJ1-2; D is perhaps TRBD1 (6 bases). CDR3 size: 14 residues. Germline CDR1 LNHDA, CDR2 SQIVND (reference sequence). Trimming left V 6 bases short and J 2 bases short, with 13 bases between. CDR3 sequence: CASSKQGRNYGYTF. The CDR3 coding sequence is TGTGCCAGTAGCAAGCAGGGGAGAAACTATGGCTACACCTTC.

This clone has a single count. V and J are TRBV7-9 and TRBJ2-1; TRBD1 might be the D (5 bases). The CDR3 totals 14 residues. Trimming removed 3 bases at V and 2 bases at J, with 8 bases between. Germline lookup yields CDR1 SEHNR and CDR2 FQNEAQ (reference sequence). The CDR3 protein is CASSFPDTYNEQFF. In DNA form, the CDR3 reads TGTGCCAGCAGCTTCCCGGACACCTACAATGAGCAGTTCTTC.

The J gene is TRBJ2-3, the V gene TRBV6-1; 7 bases fit TRBD1. J gave up 2 bases and V 4 bases, and 3 bases lay outside the gene matches. The germline CDR1 and CDR2 sequences are MNHNS and SASEGT. The length of the CDR3 is 14 residues. The CDR3 spells CASSGQGNTDTQYF. In DNA form, the CDR3 reads TGTGCCAGCAGTGGACAGGGAAACACAGATACGCAGTATTTT.

This clone was picked up a small number of times. This sequence joins TRBV28 and TRBJ1-5, with a tentative D call TRBD1 (5 bases). The CDR3 covers 15 residues. Germline V gene lookup returns CDR1 MDHEN and CDR2 SYDVKM. With 6 bases removed from V and 0 bases from J, the gap between germline ends came to 12 bases. The CDR3 reads CASSPDIYSNQPQHF. The DNA of the CDR3 is TGTGCCAGCAGCCCGGACATCTATAGCAATCAGCCCCAGCATTTT.